The clone carrying this T cell receptor (beta chain) was recorded many times. The target antigen is unknown. Time point denoted: persistent/refractory GD, antithyroid drugs over 5 years with positive TRAb. The authors made the TCR library using RNA they extracted from PBMCs. This entry comes from a study of regulatory T cells in long-lasting Graves disease. Study conclusions and caveats: Thyroid tissue went unstudied; only peripheral blood was examined. Lower TCR diversity was seen in persistent Graves' patients than in newly diagnosed ones. Persistent disease preferred TRBV28, TRBJ1-2 and TRBJ2-5.

Losses at the gene ends were 6 bases for V and 7 bases for J; bases not matched to a gene: 6. CDR3 length equals 14 residues. Germline assignment: CDR1 MNHNS and CDR2 SASEGT. HTBI primers from iRepertoire and Arm-PCR of CDR3 regions yielded the TCR beta libraries. TCRdb reanalysed the multiplex PCR reads using MiXCR and keeps one entry per CDR3 protein. Counted here are 400,000 to 600,000 distinct CDR3 sequences, 20% to 25% occurring once; the ten biggest clones make up 6.5% to 9%. This specimen consisted of peripheral blood mononuclear cells (PBMCs), obtained when the disease was refractory, from a patient treated with antithyroid drugs. This receptor was identified in a female donor with Graves disease. This chain uses TRBV6-1 with TRBJ1-6; 7 nucleotides agree with TRBD1. CDR3 protein: CASSVTGFNSPLHF. The CDR3 DNA is TGTGCCAGCAGCGTGACAGGGTTCAATTCACCCCTCCACTTT.